Listed below are T cell receptor beta chains from one sample, sequenced in a study of early T cells in non-severe SARS-CoV-2 infection. TCRdb processed the 5' RACE reads anew with MiXCR; each CDR3 protein has one entry. The sample holds 30,000 to 35,000 distinct CDR3 sequences, 4% to 5% seen once. The sample was whole blood. Source of these receptors: an adult who was a healthcare worker with PCR-confirmed SARS-CoV-2 infection or an uninfected control (not recorded which). The CDR3 runs from the conserved cysteine through the conserved F or W. D genes are given only for firm matches. Only some rows state a clone size, as once, few, many or a class for expanded clones.

many | . | TRBJ1-2 | TRBV7-9 | TGTGCCAGCAGCTTATTAACAGAAAAGAACTATGGCTACACCTTC | CASSLLTEKNYGYTF
many | . | TRBJ2-1 | TRBV7-2 | TGTGCCAGCAGCTTAGATTTGGACTACAATGAGCAGTTCTTC | CASSLDLDYNEQFF
many | . | TRBJ1-6 | TRBV18 | TGTGCCAGCTCACCAGAGGCGCGGAATTCACCCCTCCACTTT | CASSPEARNSPLHF
many | TRBD1 | TRBJ2-3 | TRBV24-1 | TGTGCCACCAGTGCCCTAGGGACAGTTGTGGCAGATACGCAGTATTTT | CATSALGTVVADTQYF
many | TRBD1 | TRBJ2-7 | TRBV4-2 | TGTGCCAGCAGCCCGGGACAGGGAATGGGAGAGCAGTACTTC | CASSPGQGMGEQYF
few | . | TRBJ1-3 | TRBV27 | TGTGCCAGCAGCGGGTTGGGGGCGGACAGCTCTGGAAACACCATATATTTT | CASSGLGADSSGNTIYF
many | . | TRBJ2-3 | TRBV5-1 | TGCGCCAGCAGCCCTGGCGGAGATACGCAGTATTTT | CASSPGGDTQYF
many | . | TRBJ2-1 | TRBV6-5 | TGTGCCAGCAGTTACAGGTTAGAGGCGAATGAGCAGTTCTTC | CASSYRLEANEQFF
many | . | TRBJ1-5 | TRBV5-1 | TGCGCCAGCAGCTTGGGGGGGATTGGCAATCAGCCCCAGCATTTT | CASSLGGIGNQPQHF
. | . | TRBJ2-4 | TRBV7-3 | TGTGCCAGCAGCTTAACGACGGGGGCCAAAAACATTCAGTACTTC | CASSLTTGAKNIQYF
. | . | TRBJ2-1 | TRBV12-3/TRBV12-4 | TGTGCCAGCAGTAGGCGGCGGAACAATGAGCAGTTCTTC | CASSRRRNNEQFF
many | TRBD2 | TRBJ2-1 | TRBV10-3 | TGTGCCATCACTAGCGGGGGCGATGAGCAGTTCTTC | CAITSGGDEQFF
many | . | TRBJ2-1 | TRBV5-5 | TGTGCCAGCAGCTTGGCCGATAACAGGGCCAACCCACGCAATGAGCAGTTCTTC | CASSLADNRANPRNEQFF
many | TRBD1 | TRBJ1-2 | TRBV2 | TGTGCCAGCAGTCGGGACAGGGATCGGTATGGCTACACCTTC | CASSRDRDRYGYTF
many | . | TRBJ1-6 | TRBV5-6 | TGTGCCAGCAGCTTGGCAGATTCACCCCTCCACTTT | CASSLADSPLHF
many | . | TRBJ2-1 | TRBV10-3 | TGTGCCATATGGGGCTCGCGCAATGAGCAGTTCTTC | CAIWGSRNEQFF
many | . | TRBJ1-2 | TRBV9 | TGTGCCAGCAGCTTCACGGGAGCAGACTATGGCTACACCTTC | CASSFTGADYGYTF
many | . | TRBJ1-4 | TRBV19 | TGTGCCAGTAGTAGGCCGGACCGAAATGAAAAACTGTTTTTT | CASSRPDRNEKLFF
many | TRBD2 | TRBJ2-1 | TRBV20-1 | TGCAGTGCTGCCGGTAGCGGGGGGGCTCACAATGAGCAGTTCTTC | CSAAGSGGAHNEQFF
many | TRBD1 | TRBJ1-3 | TRBV6-1 | TGTGCCAGCAGAATCAGACAGGGCCCTGGAAACACCATATATTTT | CASRIRQGPGNTIYF
few | . | TRBJ2-5 | TRBV20-1 | TGCAGTGCTTCCAGGGGCGTCAGGGAGACCCAGTACTTC | CSASRGVRETQYF
many | . | TRBJ2-3 | TRBV7-3 | TGTGCCAGCAGCCTGAGCGGCTCAAGGGATACGCAGTATTTT | CASSLSGSRDTQYF
many | . | TRBJ2-7 | TRBV14 | TGTGCCAGCAGCCAAGTGAGGCAAGAGCAGTACTTC | CASSQVRQEQYF
many | . | TRBJ2-3 | TRBV5-4 | TGTGCCAGCAGCCTAACCGGATCGATGAATACGCAGTATTTT | CASSLTGSMNTQYF
many | . | TRBJ2-3 | TRBV7-9 | TGTGCCAGCACCTCCGAGGCAGATACGCAGTATTTT | CASTSEADTQYF
. | . | TRBJ2-1 | TRBV25-1 | TGTGCCAGCAGGGGTGGGCCGATCAACAATGAGCAGTTCTTC | CASRGGPINNEQFF
many | . | TRBJ1-5 | TRBV6-2/TRBV6-3 | TGTGCCAGCAGCGATCAGGCGGACGTCCAGCCCCAGCATTTT | CASSDQADVQPQHF
many | . | TRBJ1-1 | TRBV7-9 | TGTGCCAGCAGCTTAGGACAGACGAACACTGAAGCTTTCTTT | CASSLGQTNTEAFF
many | TRBD1 | TRBJ2-3 | TRBV9 | TGTGCCAGCAGCGTAGCACAGGGGGGCACAGATACGCAGTATTTT | CASSVAQGGTDTQYF
medium-sized | TRBD1 | TRBJ1-5 | TRBV20-1 | TGCAGTGCTAAGCCGGGACAGGCTTTTAGGACCCAGCATTTT | CSAKPGQAFRTQHF
many | . | TRBJ2-3 | TRBV7-9 | TGTGCCAGCAGCCCAAGGGACCGTGACACAGATACGCAGTATTTT | CASSPRDRDTDTQYF
many | . | TRBJ2-5 | TRBV11-3 | TGTGCCAGCAGCTTAGGCTACCAAGAGACCCAGTACTTC | CASSLGYQETQYF
many | . | TRBJ2-7 | TRBV20-1 | TGCAGTGCTCCTGACGCGGGCGGGACAACCTACGAGCAGTACTTC | CSAPDAGGTTYEQYF
many | . | TRBJ1-5 | TRBV7-2 | TGTGCCAGCAGCTTAGGGGGCAGGTCCCCAATCAGGCCCCAGCATTTT | CASSLGGRSPIRPQHF
many | . | TRBJ2-5 | TRBV5-4 | TGTGCCAGCAGCTTGACTCTGGGGCAAGAGACCCAGTACTTC | CASSLTLGQETQYF
many | . | TRBJ1-1 | TRBV15 | TGTGCCACCAGCAGAGAGGAGAACACTGAAGCTTTCTTT | CATSREENTEAFF
many | . | TRBJ1-1 | TRBV28 | TGTGCCAGCAGTTTATGGTCCCAGCCAGTAAGGGAAGCTTTCTTT | CASSLWSQPVREAFF
many | . | TRBJ1-5 | TRBV19 | TGTGCCAGTAGTATATCCGGTAGTCGTCAGCCCCAGCATTTT | CASSISGSRQPQHF
few | . | TRBJ2-1 | TRBV5-4 | TGTGCCAGCAGCCAAAGTATAGGGGAGTTTAATGAGCAGTTCTTC | CASSQSIGEFNEQFF
. | . | TRBJ2-3 | TRBV5-1 | TGCGCCAGCAGCTCCCCGCCCGGGGATACGCAGTATTTT | CASSSPPGDTQYF